This TCR beta chain was sequenced in a study of blood T cell repertoires in COVID-19. The method was immunoSEQ multiplex PCR; TCRdb's version includes in-frame clones alone and lacks a portion of them. The sample carries 95,000 to 150,000 clones, about four fifths recorded once. This clone was seen once. Material for sequencing was peripheral blood. The sequence came from a man aged 60-69 years with active or convalescent COVID-19.

The CDR3 here is CSVGGFYEQYF. The CDR3 DNA is TGCAGCGTTGGCGGATTCTACGAGCAGTACTTC. The chain links TRBV29-1 to TRBJ2-7; no clear D. The germline CDR1 and CDR2 sequences are SQVTM and ANQGSEA. V lost 4 bases and J 3 bases, leaving 7 bases between the germline ends. The CDR3 has 11 residues.